A single sample is the source of the 2 T cell receptor beta chains below, sequenced in a study of regulatory T cells in long-lasting Graves disease. Sequencing libraries for TCR beta were prepared with iRepertoire HTBI primers and Arm-PCR of CDR3 regions. TCRdb independently ran MiXCR on the multiplex PCR reads; one entry per CDR3 protein. The repertoire includes under 800,000 distinct CDR3 sequences, 16% of them detected once, and roughly 18% sits in the top ten. The sample's time point: newly diagnosed GD, antithyroid drugs for less than 3 months. Construction of the TCR library relied on RNA isolated from PBMCs. These same records also appear under a second study, on T cells in Graves' hyperthyroidism and ophthalmopathy.

The sequencing here drew on peripheral blood mononuclear cells (PBMCs), taken at new diagnosis, from a patient treated with antithyroid drugs. All receptors derive from a woman in her thirties with Graves disease.

The table lists this clonotype with a few counts. The V gene is TRBV20-1, the J gene TRBJ2-3; maybe TRBD2 (5 bases). The CDR3 loop spans 14 amino acids. V lost 4 bases and J lost 1, with 12 bases in between. Germline CDR1 reads DFQATT; CDR2 reads SNEGSKA (reference sequence). CDR3 nucleotides: TGCAGTGCTATCTCGAGCGGCCGCACAGATACGCAGTATTTT. Its translation is CSAISSGRTDTQYF.

The table lists this clonotype with a few counts. The DNA of the CDR3 is TGTGCCAGCAGTTCGGGTAGTGGGGGAAATCAGCCCCAGCATTTT. This gives the protein CASSSGSGGNQPQHF. J is TRBJ1-5 and V is TRBV28; tentative D call: TRBD1 (5 bases). With 4 bases removed from V and 4 bases from J, the gap between germline ends came to 14 bases. The germline V gene encodes CDR1 MDHEN and CDR2 SYDVKM. The CDR3 runs to 15 residues.